This TCR beta chain is from a study of T cell responses to AZD1222 COVID-19 vaccine. Study findings and constraints: Spike regions recognized by vaccine-associated CD4 TCRs spanned the protein, led by 160-218 and 743-854. Among spike-specific TCRs, nearly half reportedly target unmutated variant regions. Among AZD1222 vaccinees, only six were seropositive at baseline.

Of note for this clone: No antigen is known for it.

Only in-frame clones appear in the TCRdb table, and some are missing; sequencing was by immunoSEQ multiplex PCR. The sample consists of some 48,000 clones, 86% of them appearing once. Germline lookup yields CDR1 SGHKS and CDR2 YYEKEE (reference sequence). The V and J ends lost 6 bases and 4 bases respectively, with 23 bases between them. This CDR3 is 18 amino acids long. The sequencing here drew on peripheral blood, taken 28 days after the second AZD1222 dose. The TCR was taken from an adult who received the AZD1222 COVID-19 vaccine. The rearrangement uses TRBV5-5 and TRBJ2-6; D is tentatively TRBD1 or TRBD2 (5 bases each). The CDR3 spells CASTISGRDPPGANVLTF. The CDR3, as DNA: TGTGCCAGCACCATCTCCGGACGGGACCCTCCAGGGGCCAACGTCCTGACTTTC.